A selection of T cell receptor beta chains follows, all from one sample in a study of shared clonotypes between healthy human individuals. TCRdb's copy holds only in-frame clones and misses some; the assay was immunoSEQ multiplex PCR. The sample holds about 2,500,000 clones, roughly nine tenths seen once. Material for sequencing was naive CD4+ T cells sorted from blood. The receptors come from a man aged 18 to 30 in good health. CDR3s include the opening cysteine and the closing phenylalanine or tryptophan. D genes are given only for firm matches. For some rows the clone size is stated as once, few or many, or as a class when expanded; others skip it.

>.|TRBJ2-2|.|TRBV5-1
CASSPERVAYTGELFF
TGCGCCAGCAGCCCTGAAAGGGTGGCCTACACCGGGGAGCTGTTTTTT
>.|TRBJ1-1|.|TRBV30
CAWSVGGGTSRPFF
.
>.|TRBJ1-5|TRBD1|TRBV10-2
CASSESRGTGVNQPQHF
TGCGCCAGCAGTGAGTCGAGGGGGACAGGGGTCAATCAGCCCCAGCATTTT
>.|TRBJ2-2|.|TRBV7-2
CASSAHPGELFF
TGTGCCAGCAGCGCGCACCCCGGGGAGCTGTTTTTT
>once|TRBJ2-2|TRBD1|TRBV19
CASRDRGLTGELFF
TGTGCCAGTCGGGACAGGGGGCTCACCGGGGAGCTGTTTTTT
>.|TRBJ2-7|.|TRBV6-5
CASSYRQGHYEQYF
TGTGCCAGCAGTTATCGGCAGGGACACTACGAGCAGTACTTC
>.|TRBJ2-3|.|TRBV5-1
CASSATGVTDTQYF
TGCGCCAGCAGCGCGACAGGAGTCACAGATACGCAGTATTTT
>.|TRBJ1-6|.|TRBV28
CASSGGLAPNSPLHF
TGTGCCAGCAGTGGGGGGTTGGCCCCCAATTCACCCCTCCACTTT
>.|TRBJ1-3|.|TRBV5-1
CASSYQGNSGNTIYF
TGCGCCAGCAGCTATCAGGGTAACTCTGGAAACACCATATATTTT
>.|TRBJ1-3|TRBD1|TRBV30
CAWRDRGFSGNTIYF
TGTGCCTGGAGGGACAGGGGCTTCTCTGGAAACACCATATATTTT
>.|TRBJ1-1|.|TRBV5-1
CASSSQGGVNTEAFF
TGCGCCAGCAGCAGCCAGGGAGGGGTGAACACTGAAGCTTTCTTT
>few|TRBJ1-5|.|TRBV28
CASSLPAGPKHF
TGTGCCAGCAGTTTACCGGCAGGCCCCAAGCATTTT
>few|TRBJ2-2|TRBD1|TRBV6-1
CASSRQGINTGELFF
TGTGCCAGCAGTCGACAGGGGATCAACACCGGGGAGCTGTTTTTT
>.|TRBJ2-7|.|TRBV7-2
CASSLTGMGPYEQYF
TGTGCCAGCAGCTTAACCGGGATGGGACCCTACGAGCAGTACTTC
>.|TRBJ2-7|.|TRBV30
CAWTTAYEQYF
TGTGCCTGGACCACAGCCTACGAGCAGTACTTC
>.|TRBJ2-5|.|TRBV25-1
CASSRSGQTETQYF
TGTGCCAGCAGTCGTTCAGGTCAGACAGAGACCCAGTACTTC
>.|TRBJ1-6|.|TRBV6-6
CASRSVNSPLHF
TGTGCCAGCCGGTCGGTTAATTCACCCCTCCACTTT
>.|TRBJ2-1|TRBD2|TRBV5-4
CASSPGTSGGAIAYNEQFF
TGTGCCAGCAGCCCCGGGACTAGCGGGGGGGCCATAGCCTACAATGAGCAGTTCTTC
>.|TRBJ2-7|.|TRBV18
CASSPNRSSYEQYF
TGTGCCAGCTCACCGAACAGGTCCTCCTACGAGCAGTACTTC
>.|TRBJ1-5|.|TRBV12-5
CASGPDRQFSNQPQHF
TGTGCTAGTGGCCCAGACAGACAATTTAGCAATCAGCCCCAGCATTTT
>.|TRBJ1-4|TRBD1|TRBV19
CASSMDRKPNEKLFF
TGTGCCAGTAGTATGGACAGGAAGCCTAATGAAAAACTGTTTTTT
>.|TRBJ2-5|TRBD1|TRBV5-1
CASSFSGTGVLETQYF
TGCGCCAGCAGCTTCTCCGGGACAGGGGTTTTGGAGACCCAGTACTTC
>.|TRBJ2-2|TRBD1|TRBV18
CASSPLGAGTGFIGTGELFF
TGTGCCAGCTCACCACTGGGCGCCGGGACAGGGTTTATCGGCACCGGGGAGCTGTTTTTT
>.|TRBJ2-7|.|TRBV28
CASSVEDGPYEQYF
TGTGCCAGCAGCGTAGAGGACGGACCCTACGAGCAGTACTTC
>.|TRBJ2-7|TRBD2|TRBV7-2
CASSPGTSGNVHEQYF
TGTGCCAGCAGCCCTGGGACTAGCGGGAATGTCCACGAGCAGTACTTC
>.|TRBJ1-2|.|TRBV7-2
CASSLAKISHLYGYTF
TGTGCCAGCAGCTTAGCGAAGATATCACATCTCTATGGCTACACCTTC
>.|TRBJ2-7|TRBD1|TRBV19
CASSMSGGSYEQYF
TGTGCCAGTAGTATGTCAGGGGGCTCCTACGAGCAGTACTTC
>.|TRBJ2-3|.|TRBV25-1
CASSESGHSDTQYF
TGTGCCAGCAGTGAATCCGGACATTCAGATACGCAGTATTTT
>.|TRBJ2-1|TRBD1|TRBV9
CASSAHSGTGTYNEQFF
TGTGCCAGCAGCGCGCACTCTGGGACAGGGACGTACAATGAGCAGTTCTTC
>.|TRBJ2-5|TRBD1|TRBV19
CASSDQTGEPQYF
TGTGCCAGTAGTGACCAGACAGGGGAACCACAGTACTTC
>.|TRBJ2-1|TRBD2|TRBV29-1
CSGLAGPSSYNEQFF
TGCAGCGGACTAGCGGGTCCGAGCTCCTACAATGAGCAGTTCTTC
>.|TRBJ2-1|TRBD1|TRBV23-1
CASSDDRGPYNEQFF
TGCGCCAGCAGCGACGACAGGGGCCCCTACAATGAGCAGTTCTTC
>.|TRBJ2-2|.|TRBV9
CASSVTPNTGELFF
TGTGCCAGCAGCGTAACCCCAAACACCGGGGAGCTGTTTTTT
>.|TRBJ2-7|TRBD1|TRBV18
CASSRKLTGEGIYEQYF
TGTGCCAGCTCACGAAAACTAACAGGGGAAGGAATCTACGAGCAGTACTTC
>.|TRBJ2-5|.|TRBV5-4
CASSRSPEETQYF
TGTGCCAGCAGCCGATCGCCCGAAGAGACCCAGTACTTC
>.|TRBJ2-7|.|TRBV2
CASSEVWGTYEQYF
TGTGCCAGCAGTGAAGTTTGGGGAACCTACGAGCAGTACTTC
>.|TRBJ2-5|.|TRBV11-2
CASSLMSGLMRETQYF
TGTGCCAGCAGCTTAATGTCAGGGCTAATGAGGGAGACCCAGTACTTC
>.|TRBJ1-5|.|TRBV2
CASSDVGEGQPQHF
TGTGCCAGCAGTGATGTGGGGGAGGGTCAGCCCCAGCATTTT
>.|TRBJ1-5|.|TRBV6-5
CASSYSVDQPQHF
TGTGCCAGCAGTTACTCAGTTGATCAGCCCCAGCATTTT
>.|TRBJ1-6|TRBD1|TRBV9
CASSVERDRGAPLHF
TGTGCCAGCAGCGTAGAACGGGACAGGGGCGCACCCCTCCACTTT
>.|TRBJ2-1|.|TRBV2
CASVVVRSEQFF
TGTGCCAGCGTTGTAGTACGGAGTGAGCAGTTCTTC
>.|TRBJ2-6|.|TRBV29-1
CSAAGVGANVLTF
TGCAGCGCAGCAGGGGTCGGGGCCAACGTCCTGACTTTC
>.|TRBJ2-1|.|TRBV25-1
CASSVTVYEQFF
TGTGCCAGCAGTGTTACGGTCTATGAGCAGTTCTTC
>.|TRBJ1-3|TRBD1|TRBV5-1
CASSLAGDRVDTIYF
TGCGCCAGCAGCTTGGCCGGGGACAGGGTGGACACCATATATTTT
>.|TRBJ2-7|.|TRBV21-1
CASSKDTYEQYF
TGTGCCAGCAGCAAAGACACCTACGAGCAGTACTTC
>.|TRBJ2-3|TRBD2|TRBV4-1
CASSLGAGGSTDTQYF
TGCGCCAGCAGCCTAGGAGCGGGGGGTAGCACAGATACGCAGTATTTT
>.|TRBJ2-2|.|TRBV10-3
CAITVDLDGELFF
TGTGCCATCACGGTTGACCTAGACGGGGAGCTGTTTTTT
>once|TRBJ1-4|TRBD1|TRBV4-1
CASSRAGTANEKLFF
TGCGCCAGCAGCCGGGCCGGGACAGCTAATGAAAAACTGTTTTTT
>.|TRBJ2-5|TRBD1|TRBV5-1
CASSGQGNQETQYF
TGCGCCAGTTCTGGACAGGGAAACCAAGAGACCCAGTACTTC
>.|TRBJ1-2|.|TRBV2
CASSLPASEDYGYTF
TGTGCCAGCAGTCTCCCAGCCTCGGAGGACTATGGCTACACCTTC
>.|TRBJ2-5|.|TRBV29-1
CSSRGGAETQYF
TGCAGCTCCCGAGGGGGGGCCGAGACCCAGTACTTC
>once|TRBJ2-7|.|TRBV30
CAWTTMWGAHEQYF
TGTGCCTGGACCACGATGTGGGGGGCACACGAGCAGTACTTC
>.|TRBJ1-1|.|TRBV6-5
CASSYSAGIEAFF
TGTGCCAGCAGTTACTCGGCAGGGATTGAAGCTTTCTTT
>.|TRBJ1-1|TRBD1|TRBV5-1
CASSQAGRGTEAFF
TGCGCCAGCAGCCAGGCGGGCAGGGGGACTGAAGCTTTCTTT
>.|TRBJ1-1|.|TRBV18
CASSAIGGNPEAFF
TGTGCCAGCTCAGCGATTGGAGGGAACCCTGAAGCTTTCTTT
>.|TRBJ1-4|.|TRBV6-6
CASSKPPGVSGEKLFF
TGTGCCAGCAGTAAACCACCAGGGGTTAGCGGTGAAAAACTGTTTTTT
>once|TRBJ2-2|TRBD1|TRBV19
CASSPRQGANTGELFF
TGTGCCAGTAGTCCACGACAGGGGGCGAACACCGGGGAGCTGTTTTTT
>.|TRBJ1-3|TRBD1|TRBV4-1
CASSQEGGRGNTIYF
TGCGCCAGCAGCCAAGAAGGGGGCAGGGGAAACACCATATATTTT
>.|TRBJ2-7|.|TRBV10-1
CASSESKGWAYEQYF
TGCGCCAGCAGTGAGTCGAAGGGTTGGGCCTACGAGCAGTACTTC